The rows below give T cell receptor beta chains drawn from one sample of a study of cytotoxic CD8 clonotypes in ibrutinib-treated CLL. The assay was immunoSEQ multiplex PCR, and TCRdb's table has in-frame clones only and misses some. The sample consists of 150,000 or so clones, around three quarters of them appearing once. The material sequenced was PBMCs, taken after 12 months of ibrutinib treatment. All receptors derive from a human donor with chronic lymphocytic leukemia. The CDR3 runs from the conserved cysteine through the conserved F or W. Each record gives: D gene, J gene, V gene, clone size, CDR3 protein, CDR3 DNA. The D gene is left open where the match is weak. Where a row states a size, it is once, few, many or the class of an expanded clone; other rows omit it.

TRBD2 TRBJ2-3 TRBV4-2 few CASSQDKAGNTDTQYF TGTGCCAGCAGCCAAGATAAAGCGGGGAACACAGATACGCAGTATTTT
. TRBJ2-7 TRBV9 . CASSAGHPYEQYF TGTGCCAGCAGCGCCGGACACCCCTACGAGCAGTACTTC
. TRBJ2-2 TRBV19 . CASNVVGGRAGELFF TGTGCCAGTAACGTGGTCGGAGGCCGGGCCGGGGAGCTGTTTTTT
. TRBJ2-3 TRBV30 . CAWTGGGFTDTQYF TGTGCCTGGACCGGGGGAGGCTTCACAGATACGCAGTATTTT
TRBD1 TRBJ1-2 TRBV5-1 few CASSLGQGVYGYTF TGCGCCAGCAGCTTGGGACAGGGGGTTTATGGCTACACCTTC
. TRBJ2-3 TRBV28 . CASSPSGREDTQYF TGTGCCAGCAGCCCGAGCGGTAGGGAAGATACGCAGTATTTT
. TRBJ2-7 TRBV19 . CASSIGSSYEQYF TGTGCCAGTAGTATAGGAAGCTCCTACGAGCAGTACTTC
. TRBJ1-2 TRBV2 medium-sized CASSEVLYGYTF TGTGCCAGCAGTGAAGTCCTCTATGGCTACACCTTC
. TRBJ2-7 TRBV27 . CASSLVRQGYEQYF TGTGCCAGCAGTTTAGTTCGTCAGGGATACGAGCAGTACTTC
. TRBJ2-2 TRBV4-3 once CASSPSQNTGELFF TGCGCCAGCAGCCCGTCCCAGAACACCGGGGAGCTGTTTTTT
. TRBJ1-5 TRBV19 few CASSNRANQPQHF TGTGCCAGTAGTAACAGGGCCAATCAGCCCCAGCATTTT
. TRBJ2-7 TRBV7-2 . CASSLDWGGPAYEQYF TGTGCCAGCAGCTTAGACTGGGGCGGACCGGCCTACGAGCAGTACTTC
. TRBJ2-7 TRBV4-1 . CASSQDPRRGRGSYEQYF TGCGCCAGCAGCCAAGATCCCCGGAGGGGGCGCGGGTCCTACGAGCAGTACTTC
TRBD2 TRBJ2-7 TRBV4-1 . CASRPDPGLALSYEQYF TGCGCCAGCAGACCCGACCCGGGACTAGCTCTGTCCTACGAGCAGTACTTC
TRBD2 TRBJ2-5 TRBV2 . CASSDRLAGRGGETQYF TGTGCCAGCAGTGATCGGTTAGCGGGAAGGGGAGGGGAGACCCAGTACTTC
. TRBJ2-7 TRBV7-2 . CASSLLFEQYF TGTGCCAGCAGCTTACTCTTCGAGCAGTACTTC
. TRBJ2-5 TRBV4-1 . CASSQVFGQETQYF TGCGCCAGCAGCCAAGTTTTTGGCCAAGAGACCCAGTACTTC
TRBD1 TRBJ1-1 TRBV30 . CAWRPRQGNTEAFF TGTGCCTGGAGACCCAGACAGGGGAACACTGAAGCTTTCTTT
TRBD2 TRBJ2-5 TRBV2 . CATPGLAGDQETQYF TGTGCCACCCCGGGACTAGCGGGGGATCAAGAGACCCAGTACTTC
TRBD1 TRBJ2-2 TRBV18 many CASSQTDRVYTGELFF TGTGCCAGCTCACAGACCGACAGGGTGTATACCGGGGAGCTGTTTTTT
. TRBJ1-1 TRBV18 . CASSAGSNTEAFF TGTGCCAGCTCGGCGGGTTCGAACACTGAAGCTTTCTTT
. TRBJ1-2 TRBV28 . CASTLSQGRGYTF TGTGCCAGCACCCTAAGCCAGGGGAGGGGCTACACCTTC
TRBD2 TRBJ2-3 TRBV28 . CASRPERGSMLSQYF TGTGCCAGCAGACCCGAGCGGGGCAGCATGTTATCGCAGTATTTT
. TRBJ2-7 TRBV28 . CASSSGTSLYEQYF TGTGCCAGCAGTTCCGGGACAAGCCTTTACGAGCAGTACTTC
TRBD2 TRBJ2-7 TRBV2 once CASSISGRSYEQYF TGTGCCAGCAGCATTAGCGGGCGGTCCTACGAGCAGTACTTC
TRBD1 TRBJ1-1 TRBV5-1 . CASSFQGAAEAFF TGCGCCAGCAGCTTTCAGGGGGCGGCTGAAGCTTTCTTT
TRBD2 TRBJ2-2 TRBV28 few CASSLGTRTGELFF TGTGCCAGCAGTTTAGGGACTAGAACCGGGGAGCTGTTTTTT
. TRBJ2-1 TRBV5-1 . CASSLGDAVHEQFF TGCGCCAGCAGCCTGGGGGACGCAGTGCATGAGCAGTTCTTC
. TRBJ1-1 TRBV29-1 . CSVDGGQGTEAFF TGCAGCGTTGATGGGGGGCAGGGCACTGAAGCTTTCTTT
TRBD1 TRBJ2-7 TRBV9 . CASSDRGRGYEQYF TGTGCCAGCAGCGACAGGGGGCGCGGGTACGAGCAGTACTTC
. TRBJ1-6 TRBV7-8 . CASSSPRDTNNSPLHF TGTGCCAGCAGCTCTCCCCGGGACACCAATAATTCACCCCTCCACTTT
. TRBJ1-2 TRBV7-2 . CASSLDRGTLYGYTF TGTGCCAGCAGCTTAGATCGGGGGACTCTTTATGGCTACACCTTC
. TRBJ2-3 TRBV2 . CASTITGFETDTQYF TGTGCCAGCACCATTACAGGGTTTGAGACAGATACGCAGTATTTT
. TRBJ1-2 TRBV19 . CASSSRPGGYTF TGTGCCAGTAGTTCCCGACCAGGAGGCTACACCTTC
. TRBJ1-1 TRBV7-2 few CASSRDSNTEAFF TGTGCCAGCAGCCGTGACTCGAACACTGAAGCTTTCTTT
. TRBJ1-1 TRBV5-4 . CASSLGHSGFEAFF TGTGCCAGCAGCTTGGGCCACAGCGGTTTTGAAGCTTTCTTT
. TRBJ2-2 TRBV28 . CATQLMGDTGELFF TGTGCCACCCAACTCATGGGGGACACCGGGGAGCTGTTTTTT
. TRBJ2-3 TRBV9 . CASSVSRAGGADTQYF TGTGCCAGCAGCGTATCCCGGGCAGGGGGGGCAGATACGCAGTATTTT
. TRBJ2-7 TRBV6-6 . CASSQTTGAPYEQYF TGTGCCAGCAGCCAGACGACAGGAGCGCCCTACGAGCAGTACTTC
. TRBJ2-7 TRBV21-1 . CASSKWGQGLKEQYF TGTGCCAGCAGCAAATGGGGACAGGGGCTGAAGGAGCAGTACTTC
TRBD2 TRBJ2-7 TRBV6-5 medium-sized CASGTSGVYEQYF TGTGCCAGCGGGACTAGCGGGGTCTACGAGCAGTACTTC
. TRBJ1-2 TRBV2 . CATPGLSKIGYTF TGTGCCACACCGGGACTGTCCAAGATCGGCTACACCTTC
TRBD1 TRBJ2-7 TRBV7-9 . CASSLSGTGEQYF TGTGCCAGCAGCTTGTCAGGGACAGGCGAGCAGTACTTC
. TRBJ2-2 TRBV11-2 . CASSADTTGELFF TGTGCCAGCAGCGCCGATACCACCGGGGAGCTGTTTTTT
TRBD2 TRBJ2-2 TRBV10-3 . CAISEPRLAGGPGELFF TGTGCCATCAGTGAGCCTAGACTAGCGGGAGGGCCCGGGGAGCTGTTTTTT
. TRBJ1-1 TRBV28 . CASSPSEYNTEAFF TGTGCCAGCAGCCCCTCAGAGTACAACACTGAAGCTTTCTTT
TRBD2 TRBJ2-3 TRBV15 few CATKSGGATDTQYF TGTGCCACAAAGAGCGGGGGGGCCACAGATACGCAGTATTTT
. TRBJ1-1 TRBV10-3 . CAIGGLTANTEAFF TGTGCCATCGGGGGCTTGACAGCGAACACTGAAGCTTTCTTT
. TRBJ2-7 TRBV10-2 . CATARLEQYF TGCGCCACGGCCCGTCTCGAGCAGTACTTC
TRBD2 TRBJ2-3 TRBV5-1 . CASSLRAGGPTDTQYF TGCGCCAGCAGCTTGAGGGCGGGGGGCCCAACAGATACGCAGTATTTT
. TRBJ1-6 TRBV28 . CASSLGGNSPLHF TGTGCCAGCAGTTTAGGGGGGAATTCACCCCTCCACTTT